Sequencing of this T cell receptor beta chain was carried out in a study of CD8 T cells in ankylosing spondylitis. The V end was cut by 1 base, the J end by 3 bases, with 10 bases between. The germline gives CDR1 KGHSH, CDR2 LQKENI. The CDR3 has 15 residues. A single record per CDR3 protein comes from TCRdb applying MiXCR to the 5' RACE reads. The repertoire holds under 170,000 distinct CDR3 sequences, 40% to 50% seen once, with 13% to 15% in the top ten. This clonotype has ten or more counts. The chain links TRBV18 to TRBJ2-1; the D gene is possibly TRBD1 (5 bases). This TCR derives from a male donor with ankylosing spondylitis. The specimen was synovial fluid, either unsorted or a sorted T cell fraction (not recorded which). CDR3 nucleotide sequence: TGTGCCAGCTCACCACAGGGGCAGGACTACAATGAGCAGTTCTTC. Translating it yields CASSPQGQDYNEQFF.